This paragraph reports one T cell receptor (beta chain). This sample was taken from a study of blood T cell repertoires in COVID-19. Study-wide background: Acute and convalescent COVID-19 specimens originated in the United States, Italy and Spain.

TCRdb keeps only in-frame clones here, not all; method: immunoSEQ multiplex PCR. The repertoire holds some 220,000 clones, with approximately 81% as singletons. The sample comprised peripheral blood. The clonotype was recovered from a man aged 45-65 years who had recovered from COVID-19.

CDR3 protein: CAIGSGGSGGEQYF. The DNA for the CDR3 is TGTGCCATAGGAAGCGGCGGGAGTGGGGGCGAGCAGTACTTC. The chain combines TRBV10-3 with TRBJ2-7; 7 bases are shared with TRBD2. The CDR3 extends over 14 amino acids. The V and J ends lost 9 bases and 6 bases, in that order; junction bases with no gene match: 14. Germline V gives CDR1 ENHRY, CDR2 SYGVKD.